This entry features one TCR beta chain sequence. Antigen: not known. One junction end does not reproduce the germline sequence, and a read error may be involved. Study outcomes and limitations: Roughly 14% of tumor Treg sequences matched naive CD4+ cells. Tumor-infiltrating Treg TCR alpha and beta sequences overlapped most with tumor naive CD4+ T cells, then blood naive. The TCR gene usage of tumor memory CD4+ T cells clustered together with blood and lymph node memory CD4+ cells and with lymph node naive CD4+ cells.

The sorted Tregs were CD4+CD25+CD127-/low cells. This CDR3 spans 14 amino acids. Adaptor-ligated barcode primers were used to amplify TRBV12-4/TRBJ1-2 clonotypes. TCRdb called the multiplex PCR reads again in MiXCR, with one record for every CDR3 protein. The sample includes some 2,000 distinct CDR3 sequences, around a sixth of them seen just once. The source of this sequence is a female donor with breast cancer. The chain has TRBV12-3 or TRBV12-4 and TRBJ1-2, with 7 bases aligning to TRBD1. The sequenced material came from Tregs sorted from blood. In nucleotides, the CDR3 is TGTGCCAGCAGCTTAGTAAAGACAGGGAATGGCTACACCTTC. The encoded protein is CASSLVKTGNGYTF.